This passage covers 24 T cell receptor beta chains from one sample sequenced in a study of naive and memory T cell subsets. Findings of the study overall: Possibly reflecting memory cells re-expressing CD45RA, a few larger clonotypes occurred in naive repertoires, especially CD8.

Both TRBC1 and TRBC2 were covered by a beta constant-region primer of two equimolar oligonucleotides. Ligated cDNA was amplified by four rounds of PCR with nested alpha and beta constant-region primers and SP2. TCRdb re-called the UMI-ligation and nested PCR reads with MiXCR, one entry per CDR3 protein. This sample yields about 150,000 distinct CDR3 sequences, of which roughly 20% are seen a single time; around 0.11% belongs to the top ten. The antigens of these receptors remain unknown. The specimen sequenced was naive CD4+ T cells from blood. All receptors derive from a human donor in good health.

The chain couples TRBV19 to TRBJ2-4; no reliable D call. Trimming shortened V by 9 bases and J by 6 bases, and 21 bases separated the two germline ends. The CDR3 totals 15 residues. Germline CDR1 reads LNHDA; CDR2 reads SQIVND (reference sequence). The CDR3, as DNA: TGTGCCAGCCCTCGTGGGTGGAGCCAAGGAAACATTCAGTACTTC. Its protein product is CASPRGWSQGNIQYF. Full variable domain (rest looked up from reference TRBV19 and TRBJ2-4): DGGITQSPKYLFRKEGQNVTLSCEQNLNHDAMYWYRQDPGQGLRLIYYSQIVNDFQKGDIAEGYSVSREKKESFPLTVTSAQKNPTAFYLCASPRGWSQGNIQYFGAGTRLSVL.

The chain combines TRBV3-1 with TRBJ2-5; no reliable D call. CDR3 length equals 13 residues. Germline loops: CDR1 LGHDT, CDR2 YNNKEL (reference sequence). V was trimmed by 5 bases and J by 1 base, leaving 8 bases between them. The CDR3 loop reads CASSWSSQETQYF. The CDR3, as DNA: TGTGCCAGCAGCTGGTCTAGCCAAGAGACCCAGTACTTC.

J is TRBJ2-7 and V is TRBV12-3 or TRBV12-4; D is perhaps TRBD2 (5 bases). The CDR3 is made up of 15 amino acids. The V end lost 7 bases, the J end lost 2 bases, and 18 bases lay between the germline ends. CDR3 sequence: CASTFGRGLTYEQYF. The CDR3 nucleotides read TGTGCCAGCACATTTGGCCGGGGATTAACCTACGAGCAGTACTTC.

This clonotype showed up just a few times. V and J are TRBV7-9 and TRBJ2-7, with D tentatively TRBD1 (5 bases). The CDR3 runs to 13 residues. Germline V gene lookup returns CDR1 SEHNR and CDR2 FQNEAQ (reference sequence). The ends were cut back, 5 bases at V and 2 bases at J, with 10 bases in the middle. The CDR3 sequence: CASSMDTTYEQYF. In nucleotides, the CDR3 is TGTGCCAGCAGCATGGACACCACCTACGAGCAGTACTTC.

This chain links TRBV12-3 or TRBV12-4 with TRBJ2-7; 9 nucleotides match TRBD1. The length of the CDR3 is 17 residues. V gave up 2 bases and J gave up 3 bases; unmatched junction bases: 11. The DNA of the CDR3 is TGTGCCAGCAGTTTACCCGGGACAGGGCCGGGGGACTACGAGCAGTACTTC. Protein: CASSLPGTGPGDYEQYF.

This clonotype was recorded a few times. This chain connects TRBV25-1 to TRBJ1-1, with 7 nucleotides matching TRBD1. The CDR3 is 13 amino acids. Trimming removed 7 bases from V and 4 bases from J; junction bases left unmatched: 6. Germline assignment: CDR1 MGHDK and CDR2 SYGVNS. The CDR3, as DNA: TGTGCCAGCAATAAACAGGGGTTCACTGAAGCTTTCTTT. Its protein is CASNKQGFTEAFF. The whole variable domain, filled in from reference TRBV25-1 and TRBJ1-1, reads EADIYQTPRYLVIGTGKKITLECSQTMGHDKMYWYQQDPGMELHLIHYSYGVNSTEKGDLSSESTVSRIRTEHFPLTLESARPSHTSQYLCASNKQGFTEAFFGQGTRLTVV.

The chain joins TRBV20-1 to TRBJ1-5; 8 bases match TRBD1. The CDR3 spans 15 residues. V lost 3 bases, J lost 5 bases, and 9 bases stayed unmatched. The germline V gene has CDR1 DFQATT and CDR2 SNEGSKA (reference sequence). The CDR3 sequence: CSASPIGQGDQPQHF. The CDR3 nucleotides read TGCAGTGCTAGCCCTATAGGACAGGGAGATCAGCCCCAGCATTTT.

The chain combines TRBV2 with TRBJ2-7; 7 nucleotides line up with TRBD2. Germline assignment: CDR1 SNHLY and CDR2 FYNNEI. V trimming: 7 bases; J trimming: 2 bases; junction bases outside the gene matches: 8. The CDR3 loop spans 14 amino acids. CDR3 in amino acids: CASTRTGLTYEQYF. In nucleotides, the CDR3 is TGTGCCAGCACGAGGACGGGACTAACCTACGAGCAGTACTTC.

The chain joins TRBV2 to TRBJ1-2, with D perhaps matching TRBD1 (5 bases). The CDR3 contains 13 residues. Germline CDR1 reads SNHLY; CDR2 reads FYNNEI. V lost 1 base and J 8 bases, leaving 11 bases between the germline ends. This chain's CDR3 is CASSEGTSGGYTF. CDR3 nucleotide sequence: TGTGCCAGCAGTGAAGGGACATCAGGAGGCTACACCTTC.

V usage is TRBV7-7 and J usage is TRBJ2-2, with D hard to call. The V gene's germline CDR1 is SSHAT and CDR2 FNYEAQ (reference sequence). Trimming pared 2 bases from V and 7 bases from J, leaving 8 bases between. The CDR3 spans 13 residues. CDR3: CASSLLASGELFF. The CDR3 DNA follows: TGTGCCAGCAGCTTATTGGCTAGCGGGGAGCTGTTTTTT.

The DNA for the CDR3 is TGTGCCAGCAGCCCAAGGCCCGGACAGGTGATTTACAATGAGCAGTTCTTC. The encoded protein is CASSPRPGQVIYNEQFF. The rearrangement joins TRBV12-3 or TRBV12-4 to TRBJ2-1, with 7 bases fitting TRBD1. The CDR3 is made up of 17 amino acids. The junction had 15 bases not matched to a gene; V was cut back by 6 bases and J by 4 bases.

This chain links TRBV23-1 with TRBJ1-6; TRBD1 aligns across 8 bases. TRBV23-1 is annotated as an ORF whose role is uncertain. Trimming at V came to 5 bases and at J to 4 bases, leaving 22 bases not matched to a gene. This CDR3 has 21 residues. The CDR3 nucleotides read TGCGCCAGCAGTAGGGGGACAGGACAGGAAGGCAGGGGCGAATATAATTCACCCCTCCACTTT. This sequence encodes CASSRGTGQEGRGEYNSPLHF.

This clonotype was counted between two and nine times. This chain connects TRBV29-1 to TRBJ1-1; D is undetermined. The germline V gene encodes CDR1 SQVTM and CDR2 ANQGSEA. The CDR3 has 13 amino acids. The ends were cut back, 6 bases at V and 3 bases at J, with 14 bases in the middle. CDR3 in amino acids: CSVRGAFDTEAFF. CDR3 DNA sequence: TGCAGCGTCCGTGGAGCCTTTGACACTGAAGCTTTCTTT.

This sequence joins TRBV6-2 or TRBV6-3 and TRBJ1-1; 9 nucleotides match TRBD1. Germline CDR1 reads MNHEY; CDR2 reads SVGEGT. This CDR3 has 17 amino acids. Trimming took 6 bases from V and 1 from J; bases not matched to a gene: 12. CDR3 sequence: CASSRRTGEFRNTEAFF. CDR3 coding DNA: TGTGCCAGCAGCCGGAGGACAGGGGAATTTCGGAACACTGAAGCTTTCTTT.

This clonotype appeared a few times. The CDR3 coding sequence is TGTGCCAGCAGCCCGGGTAGGGGGTTGGGGGAGCAGTACTTC. Protein product: CASSPGRGLGEQYF. V gene TRBV7-9 combines with J gene TRBJ2-7; possibly TRBD1 for D (6 bases). V was shortened by 5 bases and J by 7 bases, with 18 bases between the two germline ends. Germline V CDR1 and CDR2: SEHNR, FQNEAQ (reference sequence). This CDR3 region has 14 residues.

This clonotype showed up many times. The chain combines TRBV7-3 with TRBJ2-7, with 16 bases matching TRBD2. The V segment lost 4 bases and the J segment 2 bases; nucleotides outside the gene matches: 11. This CDR3 comprises 19 residues. In germline, CDR1 is SGHTA, CDR2 FQGTGA. The CDR3 nucleotides are TGTGCCAGCAGCTCTAGAGCTAGAGGGACTAGCGGGAGGGCCTACGAGCAGTACTTC. It encodes CASSSRARGTSGRAYEQYF. Using reference TRBV7-3 and TRBJ2-7 for the parts outside the CDR3, the full variable domain is GAGVSQTPSNKVTEKGKYVELRCDPISGHTALYWYRQSLGQGPEFLIYFQGTGAADDSGLPNDRFFAVRPEGSVSTLKIQRTERGDSAVYLCASSSRARGTSGRAYEQYFGPGTRLTVT.

The chain couples TRBV20-1 to TRBJ2-3; D assignment may be TRBD1 or TRBD2 (5 bases each). The CDR3 runs 15 residues. V dropped 5 bases and J dropped 0 bases, with 15 bases sitting between them. Germline values: CDR1 DFQATT, CDR2 SNEGSKA (reference sequence). CDR3 region: CSAAGATTSTDTQYF. The CDR3 DNA follows: TGCAGTGCTGCCGGGGCCACTACCAGCACAGATACGCAGTATTTT.

This clonotype was picked up many times. The chain is built from TRBV7-9 and TRBJ1-1; unclear D gene. Germline CDR1 SEHNR, CDR2 FQNEAQ (reference sequence). Trimming took 2 bases from V and 0 from J, leaving 10 bases between them. CDR3 length equals 15 residues. This CDR3 reads CASSLSLGMNTEAFF. The DNA for the CDR3 is TGTGCCAGCAGCTTATCTCTGGGTATGAACACTGAAGCTTTCTTT.

The table lists this clonotype with a few counts. The J gene is TRBJ1-6, the V gene TRBV6-5; D unresolved. V was cut by 2 bases and J by 0 bases, with 8 bases left in between. CDR1 and CDR2 (germline): MNHEY, SVGAGI. This CDR3 region has 16 residues. The CDR3: CASSYGRSSYNSPLHF. As DNA, the CDR3 is TGTGCCAGCAGTTACGGGCGGAGCTCCTATAATTCACCCCTCCACTTT.

This chain joins TRBV24-1 and TRBJ2-1; TRBD2 agrees at 9 bases. V gave up 3 bases and J gave up 6 bases; unmatched junction bases: 5. This CDR3 spans 15 amino acids. CDR1 and CDR2 from the germline V gene are KGHDR and SFDVKD. CDR3 in DNA: TGTGCCACCAGTGATCGGGTAGCGGGGGCCAATGAGCAGTTCTTC. Residues: CATSDRVAGANEQFF.

The CDR3 bases are TGTGCCAGCTCACCGTCTATGCACCTTGACGGGGAGCTGTTTTTT. As protein: CASSPSMHLDGELFF. The chain couples TRBV18 to TRBJ2-2; D ambiguous. The CDR3 totals 15 residues. Germline CDR1 is KGHSH and CDR2 is LQKENI. Trimming took 3 bases from V and 7 from J, leaving 15 bases between them.

The table lists this clonotype with a few counts. V and J are TRBV3-1 and TRBJ1-2; 10 nucleotides agree with TRBD1. The CDR3 loop spans 15 amino acids. Germline V CDR1 and CDR2: LGHDT, YNNKEL (reference sequence). The trim removed 6 bases at V and 5 bases at J, leaving 9 bases unmatched. The CDR3 is CASRGRTGGLYGYTF. DNA for the CDR3: TGTGCCAGCAGGGGACGGACAGGGGGTTTATATGGCTACACCTTC.

This clonotype has a handful of counts. The chain is built from TRBV6-2 or TRBV6-3 and TRBJ2-7; D tentatively reads TRBD1 or TRBD2 (6 bases each). CDR3 length: 16 residues. CDR1 MNHEY and CDR2 SVGEGT come from the germline V gene. V lost 7 bases to trimming and J lost 0 bases, with 19 bases between them. CDR3: CASNKNLGGHSYEQYF. The CDR3, as DNA: TGTGCCAGCAACAAAAACCTCGGGGGACACTCCTACGAGCAGTACTTC.

In its sample, this clonotype was seen many times. The gene calls are TRBV9 and TRBJ2-2, with 7 bases matching TRBD1. The CDR3 covers 15 residues. The germline V gene has CDR1 SGDLS and CDR2 YYNGEE. The junction had 6 bases not matched to a gene; V was cut back by 5 bases and J by 2 bases. CDR3 sequence (DNA): TGTGCCAGCAGTAGACAGGGTTTCAACACCGGGGAGCTGTTTTTT. Residues: CASSRQGFNTGELFF.